The 3 T cell receptor beta chains reported below all come from one sample, sequenced in a study of T-cell memory formation after mild COVID-19. TCRdb reanalysed the 5' RACE reads using MiXCR and keeps one entry per CDR3 protein. The sample shows 120,000 or so distinct CDR3 sequences, about 5.9% of them seen only once. Sequences were obtained from PBMCs or a T cell subset sorted from them (not recorded which). Source of these receptors: an adult woman who had mild COVID-19 (a few samples of this study predate the infection). Cell type and time point are not known.

The chain joins TRBV20-1 to TRBJ2-1; TRBD2 aligns across 12 bases. Germline CDR1 reads DFQATT; CDR2 reads SNEGSKA (reference sequence). The CDR3 has 14 amino acids. Trimming removed 5 bases from V and 8 bases from J; junction bases left unmatched: 7. In DNA, the CDR3 is TGCAGTGCTCCAACTAGCGGGAGGATAGATGAGCAGTTCTTC. Amino acid sequence: CSAPTSGRIDEQFF.

This clonotype was seen a few times. V is TRBV9 and J is TRBJ1-3; 8 nucleotides align to TRBD1. The CDR3 spans 15 residues. Germline CDR1 and CDR2: SGDLS and YYNGEE. Unmatched junction bases numbered 3, after V lost 2 bases and J lost 2 bases. CDR3 protein: CASSVGTGPGNTIYF. The CDR3, as DNA: TGTGCCAGCAGCGTCGGGACAGGTCCTGGAAACACCATATATTTT.

This clonotype was observed a handful of times. This chain joins TRBV12-3 or TRBV12-4 and TRBJ2-5; 8 bases align to TRBD2. The V segment lost 6 bases and the J segment 4 bases; nucleotides outside the gene matches: 10. The CDR3 has 15 residues. The chain's CDR3 is CASSRLKRGGETQYF. As DNA, the CDR3 is TGTGCCAGCAGCCGTCTCAAACGGGGGGGAGAGACCCAGTACTTC.